This T cell receptor (beta chain) is drawn from a study of cytotoxic CD8 clonotypes in ibrutinib-treated CLL. Turning to the study itself: Partial responses numbered approximately 24 and complete responses 2; after a median around 63 months, about 14 stayed remitted and around 12 progressed.

TCRdb keeps only in-frame clones here, not all; method: immunoSEQ multiplex PCR. The sample records around 160,000 clones, roughly four fifths being singletons. Comments on this clone: Its antigen is still unknown.

Germline V lookup: CDR1 LGHNA, CDR2 YNFKEQ. The CDR3 is 16 amino acids. V shed 4 bases and J shed 6 bases, with 19 bases lying between them. Study-level results: Public clonotypes were rare and shrank or held steady on treatment.

With cryopreserved PBMCs as the source, 1.5 to 2.5 micrograms of genomic DNA went to TCR beta libraries. The specimen was PBMCs, collected after 12 months of ibrutinib treatment. The sequence was collected from a human donor with chronic lymphocytic leukemia. V usage is TRBV4-2 and J usage is TRBJ2-1; D may be TRBD1 (7 bases). The CDR3 reads CASSLTQGGDLNEQFF. DNA of the CDR3: TGTGCCAGCAGCCTCACCCAGGGGGGCGATCTCAATGAGCAGTTCTTC.